This TCR beta chain was observed in a study of blood T cell repertoires in COVID-19. The overall study: PBMCs, B-cell-depleted T cells, or T cells were the source of the cDNA or gDNA that made up the material.

The protocol was immunoSEQ multiplex PCR, while the TCRdb copy is restricted to in-frame clones and leaves out a portion. Counted here are 450,000 to 600,000 clones, roughly 90% occurring once; the ten biggest clones make up 0.7%. The CDR3 has 15 amino acids. Germline CDR1 SGHNT, CDR2 YYREEE (reference sequence). V shed 3 bases, J shed 3 bases, and the junction held 3 bases outside the gene matches. Across 20 to 25 US areas, participants ranged in age from roughly 18 to 95 years. This clonotype was obtained from a woman aged 18-29 years who had recovered from COVID-19. V and J are TRBV5-4 and TRBJ2-2, with 9 bases fitting TRBD1. Material: PBMCs or T cells enriched from blood (not recorded which). The CDR3 bases are TGTGCCAGCAGCTCCCGGGACAGGGACACCGGGGAGCTGTTTTTT. It translates to CASSSRDRDTGELFF.